This entry describes one T cell receptor (beta chain). The clone's antigen remains unknown. No base-level quality is on record; no much larger clone is a single base apart. The library was obtained by multiplex PCR. These reads were obtained on an Illumina HiSeq 4000. To build TCR beta libraries, CDR3 regions were amplified by Arm-PCR using iRepertoire HTBI primers. Gel purification was performed on PCR products prior to sequencing. In the authors' own workflow: Gene usage analysis of CDR3 amino acid clonotypes used the 50 to 70 TRBV and more than 13 TRBJ segments found across samples. COPE and FqMerger were used to merge filtered high-quality paired reads into contigs. Contigs were aligned with BLAST to IMGT TRBV, TRBD and TRBJ reference genes, and CDR3 was defined per IMGT. Any clonotype with a frequency above 0.1% was counted as a highly expanded clone. Shannon entropy was used to measure repertoire diversity, and the Gini coefficient was used to measure V-J evenness. A clonotype found in more than one individual was treated as public. TCRdb took the public reads, trimmed them with fastp at Q25, ran MiXCR for clone calling and kept in-frame beta chains. Rows matching on CDR3 protein sequence are summarized as one entry with the most common DNA and genes. These V and J calls rely on TCRdb rather than the paper's analysis. The sample table shows 350,000 to 450,000 distinct CDR3 sequences, and around 20% are seen once. The ten largest clones represent around an eighth of the sample.

The sample comes from a study of regulatory T cells in long-lasting Graves disease (dated by TCRdb to about 2021). Regarding the research as a whole: Persistent Graves' disease meant more than 5 years of antithyroid drug treatment with TSH receptor autoantibodies that stayed positive. Patients with persistent Graves' disease were compared with patients with newly diagnosed Graves' disease using TCR sequencing and RNA sequencing of peripheral blood. The study took place in China and was registered as a clinical trial. A total of around 33 samples were covered by TCR sequencing, comprising roughly 13 persistent and around 20 newly diagnosed Graves' disease patients. Antithyroid drugs had been taken for approximately 9.5 years on average by persistent Graves' disease patients in the clinical cohort.

According to the study, the label for this sample's time point signals: persistent/refractory GD, antithyroid drugs over 5 years with positive TRAb. RNA was extracted from PBMCs in TRIzol for both TCR sequencing and RNA sequencing. The diagnosis of Graves' disease was made according to American Thyroid Association guidelines. Recruitment of patients was carried out at an endocrinology department in Xi'an, China. From each patient, about 8.9 milliliters of peripheral blood was collected into an EDTA anticoagulant tube. Ficoll Paque Plus density gradient separation was used to isolate PBMCs, and no further T cell sorting was done. An Agilent 2100 Bioanalyzer and agarose gel were used to check RNA quality, and a NanoDrop 2000 was used to measure RNA concentration. General conclusions and limits of the study: Because the primary lesion, thyroid tissue, could not be accessed, the study looked at peripheral blood alone. Compared with newly diagnosed patients, persistent Graves' disease patients had lower TCR Shannon entropy and fewer highly expanded clones, which suggests clonal expansion. Sequencing and analysis were restricted to the TCR beta chain. As a limitation, the authors acknowledged that the small sample size may reduce accuracy. Patients with persistent disease shared more public clonotypes (fewer than 3,000) than newly diagnosed patients did (around 980).

This receptor was taken from a female donor with Graves disease. The input for sequencing was peripheral blood mononuclear cells (PBMCs), taken when the disease was refractory, from a patient treated with antithyroid drugs.

The CDR3 corresponds to CASSVGDSNQPQHF. The sequenced DNA is TGTGCCAGCAGCGTAGGGGATAGCAATCAGCCCCAGCATTTT. The chain links TRBV9 with TRBJ1-5; no D gene is confidently identified. Cut back by 0 bases and 0 bases, the V and J ends lie 4 bases apart. Sequences SGDLS (CDR1) and YYNGEE (CDR2) are obtained from the germline V gene. The CDR3 starts with the cysteine, ends with the phenylalanine, and has 14 residues. This entry keeps only the CDR3 DNA: 42 bases, framed from base 1.